These 2 T cell receptor beta chains were all obtained from the same sample, sequenced in a study of shared clonotypes between healthy human individuals. TCRdb's table, derived via immunoSEQ multiplex PCR, lists solely in-frame clones and lacks some. The sample records more than 600,000 clones, around 90% being singletons. CD45RO-negative, CCR7-selected cells formed the naive CD8 fraction, which excluded terminally differentiated effector memory CD45RA+ cells. What was sequenced was naive CD8+ T cells sorted from blood. Receptor source: a man younger than 40 in good health.

This sequence joins TRBV4-3 and TRBJ1-2; tentative D call: TRBD1 (5 bases). V lost 0 bases and J 0 bases, leaving 11 bases between the germline ends. Germline CDR1 LGHNA, CDR2 YSLEER. This CDR3 region has 16 residues. CDR3 nucleotides: TGCGCCAGCAGCCAAGACTGGGACGTAGCTAACTATGGCTACACCTTC. Amino acid sequence: CASSQDWDVANYGYTF.

The gene calls are TRBV27 and TRBJ2-3; a possible D gene is TRBD2 (5 bases). Germline V lookup: CDR1 MNHEY, CDR2 SMNVEV (reference sequence). V was trimmed by 5 bases and J by 3 bases, leaving 12 bases between them. The CDR3 has 14 residues. CDR3 in DNA: TGTGCCAGCAGTAATCGGGATTGGACAGATACGCAGTATTTT. Translating gives CASSNRDWTDTQYF.